A single sample gave rise to the 18 T cell receptor beta chains below, sequenced in a study of beta chain features in type 1 diabetes. The whole isolated RNA underwent reverse transcription, so sequencing captured expressed TCRB transcripts. Some clones are missing from TCRdb's copy, which holds only in-frame ones; the method was immunoSEQ multiplex PCR. The sample yields more than 300,000 clones, around an eighth seen once. Material: naive CD4+ T cells from blood. Receptors originate from a young man in good health.

The J gene is TRBJ1-5, the V gene TRBV4-3; perhaps TRBD1 as D (6 bases). V shed 1 base and J shed 10 bases, with 17 bases lying between them. CDR1 LGHNA and CDR2 YSLEER come from the germline V gene. The CDR3 is 15 amino acids. The CDR3 DNA reads TGCGCCAGCAGCCAAGGTTGGACAGCAATCAGCCCCCAGCATTTT. Its protein is CASSQGWTAISPQHF.

This rearrangement joins TRBV19 to TRBJ1-5; TRBD1 agrees at 9 bases. This CDR3 is built from 15 residues. Per germline, CDR1 LNHDA and CDR2 SQIVND (reference sequence). V dropped 9 bases and J dropped 3; count of bases not matched to a gene: 9. As DNA, the CDR3 is TGTGCCAGCACACAGGGACAGGGTGCCAATCAGCCCCAGCATTTT. Protein product: CASTQGQGANQPQHF.

This clone was seen more than once but under ten times. This chain links TRBV18 with TRBJ2-4; tentative D call: TRBD1 (6 bases). CDR1 and CDR2 from the germline V gene are KGHSH and LQKENI. Trimming shortened V by 4 bases and J by 4 bases, and 14 bases separated the two germline ends. The CDR3 is made up of 15 amino acids. The CDR3 region is CASSHMTGTKNIQYF. The CDR3 coding sequence is TGTGCCAGCTCACACATGACAGGAACGAAAAACATTCAGTACTTC.

The gene calls are TRBV11-2 and TRBJ2-1, with no clear D. Trimming removed 3 bases at V and 8 bases at J, with 8 bases between. The CDR3 contains 12 residues. CDR1 and CDR2 (germline): SGHAT, FQNNGV. The CDR3 DNA is TGTGCCAGCAGCTTTGTTTCAGATGAGCAGTTCTTC. It translates to CASSFVSDEQFF.

The sample holds a few counts of this clone. V and J are TRBV27 and TRBJ2-1; 13 nucleotides align to TRBD2. The germline CDR1 and CDR2 sequences are MNHEY and SMNVEV (reference sequence). The length of the CDR3 is 16 residues. V trimming: 6 bases; J trimming: 6 bases; junction bases outside the gene matches: 8. The DNA for the CDR3 is TGTGCCAGCAGAACCCACGGACTAGCGGGAGCCAATGAGCAGTTCTTC. It codes for CASRTHGLAGANEQFF.

This clone was counted only a few times. The rearrangement links TRBV28 to TRBJ1-1, with 7 positions matching TRBD1. The CDR3 runs to 13 residues. CDR1 is MDHEN and CDR2 is SYDVKM in the germline V gene. Trimming removed 8 bases from V and 0 bases from J; junction bases left unmatched: 3. DNA for the CDR3: TGTGCCAGCGTGGGACAGATGAACACTGAAGCTTTCTTT. It is translated as CASVGQMNTEAFF.

This clone came up a few times. This sequence joins TRBV30 and TRBJ1-5; D is undetermined. Deletions cut 2 bases from V and 3 bases from J, with 8 bases between. The CDR3 is made up of 13 amino acids. Germline-derived CDR1 and CDR2 are GTSNPN and SVGIG (reference sequence). The CDR3 DNA reads TGTGCCTGGAGTCAAGAGATCAATCAGCCCCAGCATTTT. Its translation: CAWSQEINQPQHF.

V gene TRBV2 combines with J gene TRBJ2-6; D might be TRBD2 (5 bases). Germline assignment: CDR1 SNHLY and CDR2 FYNNEI. This CDR3 has 18 residues. Deletions cut 6 bases from V and 1 base from J, with 19 bases between. For the CDR3, the DNA is TGTGCCAGCAGCCCACATCACGTCGGGGTTTCTGGGGCCAACGTCCTGACTTTC. This gives the protein CASSPHHVGVSGANVLTF.

This clone was seen once. Mismatch with germline at one junction end may stem from a read error. The chain recombines TRBV18 with TRBJ2-7; the match to TRBD1 covers 7 bases. The CDR3 has 15 residues. Germline CDR1 and CDR2: KGHSH and LQKENI. This CDR3 reads CASSLLGTESYKQYF. CDR3 nucleotides: TGTGCCAGCTCACTCCTGGGGACAGAGTCCTACAAGCAGTACTTC.

This clone came up a few times. The chain recombines TRBV7-2 with TRBJ1-5; possible D gene TRBD1, 5 bases. This CDR3 has 16 amino acids. V dropped 5 bases and J dropped 1 base, with 15 bases sitting between them. Germline V gene data show CDR1 as SGHTA and CDR2 as FQGNSA. The CDR3 coding sequence is TGTGCCAGCAGCCCGCAAAGCGGGGGAAGCAATCAGCCCCAGCATTTT. This translates into CASSPQSGGSNQPQHF.

The chain joins TRBV27 to TRBJ2-7, with 12 bases that match TRBD2. The CDR3 covers 15 residues. Germline V gene sequence: CDR1 MNHEY, CDR2 SMNVEV (reference sequence). V was pared by 5 bases and J by 11 bases, with 13 bases of the junction left unmatched. This CDR3 reads CASSPRTSGARWEYF. CDR3 in DNA: TGTGCCAGCAGTCCCCGGACTAGCGGGGCCCGGTGGGAGTACTTC.

There are a few counts of this clone. J is TRBJ2-2 and V is TRBV9; D is ambiguous. Germline V gene lookup returns CDR1 SGDLS and CDR2 YYNGEE. There are 15 residues in the CDR3. V was trimmed by 2 bases and J by 4 bases, leaving 12 bases between them. In nucleotides, the CDR3 is TGTGCCAGCAGCGTTGGCCTAGTCAGCACCGGGGAGCTGTTTTTT. It codes for CASSVGLVSTGELFF.

The V and J genes are TRBV7-2 and TRBJ2-5; D unresolved. Germline V gene lookup returns CDR1 SGHTA and CDR2 FQGNSA. Between the trimmed V and J ends, which lost 5 bases and 4 bases, there was a span of 14 bases. The CDR3 runs 14 residues. CDR3 sequence reads: CASSPRQVGETQYF. The CDR3 DNA reads as TGTGCCAGCAGCCCCCGGCAGGTCGGAGAGACCCAGTACTTC.

The chain couples TRBV7-9 to TRBJ1-2, with unresolved D. This CDR3 spans 14 amino acids. Germline CDR1 reads SEHNR; CDR2 reads FQNEAQ (reference sequence). Trimming stripped 0 bases from V and 2 bases from J, with 7 bases between. The CDR3 DNA reads as TGTGCCAGCAGCTTAGCCCAGATGAACTATGGCTACACCTTC. Translation gives CASSLAQMNYGYTF.

There are a few counts of this clone. This chain's CDR3 is CASHLAGSTDTQYF. Here the CDR3 DNA reads TGTGCCAGCCATCTAGCGGGCAGCACAGATACGCAGTATTTT. This chain links TRBV6-5 with TRBJ2-3; TRBD2 matches 8 bases. The J segment lost 0 bases and the V segment lost 8 bases, leaving 4 bases of the junction unmatched. Germline V lookup: CDR1 MNHEY, CDR2 SVGAGI. This CDR3 spans 14 amino acids.

The CDR3: CASKIQGLFEKLFF. CDR3 nucleotides: TGTGCCAGCAAGATACAGGGCCTTTTTGAAAAACTGTTTTTT. V is TRBV2 and J is TRBJ1-4; a possible D gene is TRBD1 (6 bases). CDR1 and CDR2 (germline): SNHLY, FYNNEI. V lost 7 bases and J lost 7, with 16 bases in between. This CDR3 is 14 amino acids long.

This clone has more than one count but fewer than ten. The V gene is TRBV7-2, the J gene TRBJ1-2; 9 bases fit TRBD1. Germline CDR1 reads SGHTA; CDR2 reads FQGNSA. Trimming took 3 bases from V and 7 from J; bases not matched to a gene: 12. The CDR3 is 16 amino acids. In DNA, the CDR3 is TGTGCCAGCAGCTTTACCCCGGGACAGGGAGGAACTGGCTACACCTTC. Encoded protein: CASSFTPGQGGTGYTF.

This clone was counted between two and nine times. The rearrangement uses TRBV11-1 and TRBJ1-2, with D maybe TRBD1 (6 bases). Trimming shortened V by 2 bases and J by 6 bases, and 22 bases separated the two germline ends. Germline V gene data show CDR1 as SGHAT and CDR2 as FQDESV (reference sequence). The CDR3 runs 17 residues. The CDR3, as DNA: TGTGCCAGCAGCTTAAGAAGGGCGCAGGGGTATATGGATGGCTACACCTTC. It specifies CASSLRRAQGYMDGYTF.